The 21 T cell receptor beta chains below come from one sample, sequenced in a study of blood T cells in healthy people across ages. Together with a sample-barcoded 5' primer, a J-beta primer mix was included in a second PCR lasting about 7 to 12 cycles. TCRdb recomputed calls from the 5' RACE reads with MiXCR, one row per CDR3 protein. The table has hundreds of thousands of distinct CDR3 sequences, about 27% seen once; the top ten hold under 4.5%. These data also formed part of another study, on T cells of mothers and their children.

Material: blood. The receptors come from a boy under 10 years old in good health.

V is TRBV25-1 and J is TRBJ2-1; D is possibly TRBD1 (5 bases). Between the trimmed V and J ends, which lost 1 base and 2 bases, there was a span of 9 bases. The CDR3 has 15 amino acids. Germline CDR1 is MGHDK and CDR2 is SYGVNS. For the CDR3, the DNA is TGTGCCAGCAGTGAATTAGGGGTACCCTACAATGAGCAGTTCTTC. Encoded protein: CASSELGVPYNEQFF.

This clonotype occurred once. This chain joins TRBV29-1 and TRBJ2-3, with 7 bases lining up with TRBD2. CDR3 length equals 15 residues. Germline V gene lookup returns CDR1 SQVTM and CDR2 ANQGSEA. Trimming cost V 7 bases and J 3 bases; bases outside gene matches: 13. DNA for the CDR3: TGCAGCGCCGAGGTAGGACTAGGAGCTACAGATACGCAGTATTTT. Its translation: CSAEVGLGATDTQYF.

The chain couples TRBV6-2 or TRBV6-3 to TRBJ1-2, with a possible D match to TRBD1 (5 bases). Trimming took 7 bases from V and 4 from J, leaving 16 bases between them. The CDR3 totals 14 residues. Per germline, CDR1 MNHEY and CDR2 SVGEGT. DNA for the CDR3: TGTGCCAGCACCAACTCGACAGTCACCTATGGCTACACCTTC. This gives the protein CASTNSTVTYGYTF.

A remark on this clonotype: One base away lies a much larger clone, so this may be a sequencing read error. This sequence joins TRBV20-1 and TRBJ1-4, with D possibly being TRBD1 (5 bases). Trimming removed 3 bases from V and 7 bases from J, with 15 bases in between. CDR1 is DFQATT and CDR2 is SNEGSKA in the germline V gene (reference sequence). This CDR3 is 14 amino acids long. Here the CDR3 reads CSASGGRGLEKLFF. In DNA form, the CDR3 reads TGCAGTGCTAGTGGCGGCCGGGGCCTTGAAAAACTGTTTTTT.

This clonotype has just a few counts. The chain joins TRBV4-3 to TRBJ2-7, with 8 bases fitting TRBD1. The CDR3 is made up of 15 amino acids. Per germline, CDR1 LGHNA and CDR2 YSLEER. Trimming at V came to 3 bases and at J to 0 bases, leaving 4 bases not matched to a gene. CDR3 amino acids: CASSHRDRSSYEQYF. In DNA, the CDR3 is TGCGCCAGCAGCCACCGGGACAGGAGCTCCTACGAGCAGTACTTC.

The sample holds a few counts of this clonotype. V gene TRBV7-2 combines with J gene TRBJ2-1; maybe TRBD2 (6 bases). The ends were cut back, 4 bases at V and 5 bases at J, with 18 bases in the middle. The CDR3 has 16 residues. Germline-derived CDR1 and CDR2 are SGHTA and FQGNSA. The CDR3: CASSSSLAANDNEQFF. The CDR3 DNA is TGTGCCAGCAGCTCGTCCTTAGCGGCCAACGACAATGAGCAGTTCTTC.

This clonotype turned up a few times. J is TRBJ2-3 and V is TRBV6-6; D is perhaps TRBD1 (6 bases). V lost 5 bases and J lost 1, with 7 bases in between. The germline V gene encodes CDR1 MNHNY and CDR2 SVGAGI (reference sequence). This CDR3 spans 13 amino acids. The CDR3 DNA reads TGTGCCAGCAGTAGGACAGGCACAGATACGCAGTATTTT. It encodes CASSRTGTDTQYF.

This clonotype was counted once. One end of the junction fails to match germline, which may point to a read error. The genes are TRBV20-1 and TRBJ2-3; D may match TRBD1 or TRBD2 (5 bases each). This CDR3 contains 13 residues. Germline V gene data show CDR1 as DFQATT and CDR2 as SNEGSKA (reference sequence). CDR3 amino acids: CSAQKGDVFYGKF. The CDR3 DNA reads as TGCAGTGCTCAGAAAGGGGACGTCTTTTATGGGAAGTTT.

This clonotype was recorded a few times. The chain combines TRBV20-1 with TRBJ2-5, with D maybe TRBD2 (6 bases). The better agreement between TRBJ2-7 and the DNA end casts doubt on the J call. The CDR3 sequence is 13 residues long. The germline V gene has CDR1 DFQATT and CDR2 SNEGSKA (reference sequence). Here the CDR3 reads CSAENRRDYEQYF. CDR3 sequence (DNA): TGCAGTGCTGAGAACAGGAGGGACTACGAGCAGTACTTC.

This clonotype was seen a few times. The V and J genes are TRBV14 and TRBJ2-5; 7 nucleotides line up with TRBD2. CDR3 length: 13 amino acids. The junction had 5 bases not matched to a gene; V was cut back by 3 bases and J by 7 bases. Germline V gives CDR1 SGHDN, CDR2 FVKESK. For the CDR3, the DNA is TGTGCCAGCAGCCAGGGAGGGGCAGGGACCCAGTACTTC. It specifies CASSQGGAGTQYF.

The CDR3 DNA is TGTGCCAGCAGCTTACGCAGGGTCACAGATACGCAGTATTTT. This codes for CASSLRRVTDTQYF. The V gene is TRBV7-8, the J gene TRBJ2-3; D might be TRBD1 (5 bases). The germline V gene encodes CDR1 SGHVS and CDR2 FQNEAQ. The V end was cut by 2 bases, the J end by 2 bases, with 8 bases between. The CDR3 spans 14 residues.

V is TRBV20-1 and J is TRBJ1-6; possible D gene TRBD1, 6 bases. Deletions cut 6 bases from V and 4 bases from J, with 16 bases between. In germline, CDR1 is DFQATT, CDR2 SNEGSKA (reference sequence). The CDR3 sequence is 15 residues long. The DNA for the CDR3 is TGCAGTGCCAAAACCCGGGGGCCGTATAATTCACCCCTCCACTTT. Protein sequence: CSAKTRGPYNSPLHF.

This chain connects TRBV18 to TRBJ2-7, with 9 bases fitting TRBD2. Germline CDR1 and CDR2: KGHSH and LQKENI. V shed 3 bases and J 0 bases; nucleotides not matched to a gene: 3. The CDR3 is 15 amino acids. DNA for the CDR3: TGTGCCAGCTCACCGGCTAGCGGGGCCTCCTACGAGCAGTACTTC. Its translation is CASSPASGASYEQYF.

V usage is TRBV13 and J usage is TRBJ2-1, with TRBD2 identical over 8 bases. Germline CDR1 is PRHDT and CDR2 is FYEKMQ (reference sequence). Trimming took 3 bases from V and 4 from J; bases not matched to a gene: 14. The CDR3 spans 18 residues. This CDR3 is CASSFAPGLVNRYNEQFF. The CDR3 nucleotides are TGTGCCAGCAGCTTCGCACCGGGACTAGTTAATCGGTACAATGAGCAGTTCTTC.

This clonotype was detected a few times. As DNA, the CDR3 is TGCGCCAGCAGCTTGGGGGACAGGGAAGCGTCCGAGCAGTACTTC. This sequence encodes CASSLGDREASEQYF. The chain links TRBV5-1 to TRBJ2-7; 9 positions agree with TRBD1. This CDR3 has 15 residues. The trim removed 0 bases at V and 6 bases at J, leaving 7 bases unmatched. Looked up from germline, CDR1 is SGHRS and CDR2 is YFSETQ.

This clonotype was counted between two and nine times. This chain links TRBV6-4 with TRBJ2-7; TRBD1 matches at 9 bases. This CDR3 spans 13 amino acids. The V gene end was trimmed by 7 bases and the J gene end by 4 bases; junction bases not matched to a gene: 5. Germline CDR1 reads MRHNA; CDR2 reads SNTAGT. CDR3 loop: CASIDRGGYEQYF. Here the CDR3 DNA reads TGTGCCAGCATCGACAGGGGGGGATACGAGCAGTACTTC.

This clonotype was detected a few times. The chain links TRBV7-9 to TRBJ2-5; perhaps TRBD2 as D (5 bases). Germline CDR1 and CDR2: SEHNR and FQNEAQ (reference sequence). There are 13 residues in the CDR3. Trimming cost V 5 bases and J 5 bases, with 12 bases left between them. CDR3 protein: CASSQDSWETQYF. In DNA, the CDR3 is TGTGCCAGCAGCCAGGACTCGTGGGAGACCCAGTACTTC.

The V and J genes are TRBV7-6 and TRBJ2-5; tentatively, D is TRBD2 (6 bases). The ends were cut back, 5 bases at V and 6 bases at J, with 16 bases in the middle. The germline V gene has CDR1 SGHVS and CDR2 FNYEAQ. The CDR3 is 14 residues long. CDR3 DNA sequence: TGTGCCAGCAGCCCCCAGGAGGGAACGAAGACCCAGTACTTC. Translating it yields CASSPQEGTKTQYF.

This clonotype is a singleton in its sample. This CDR3 reads CASSYKHTQYF. The CDR3 DNA is TGTGCCAGCAGTTACAAACATACGCAGTATTTT. The chain combines TRBV6-5 with TRBJ2-3; D gene unclear. The CDR3 is 11 amino acids. V gave up 2 bases and J gave up 7 bases, with 4 bases separating them. Germline V lookup: CDR1 MNHEY, CDR2 SVGAGI.

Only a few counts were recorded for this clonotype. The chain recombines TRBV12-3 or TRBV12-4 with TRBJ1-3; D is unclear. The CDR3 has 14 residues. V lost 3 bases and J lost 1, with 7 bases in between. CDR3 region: CASSFQVSGNTIYF. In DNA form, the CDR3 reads TGTGCCAGCAGTTTCCAAGTATCTGGAAACACCATATATTTT.

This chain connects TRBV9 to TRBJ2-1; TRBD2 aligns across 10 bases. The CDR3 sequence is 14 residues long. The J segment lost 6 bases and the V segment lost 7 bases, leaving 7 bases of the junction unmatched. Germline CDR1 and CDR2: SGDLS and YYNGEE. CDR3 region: CASGAGGHSNEQFF. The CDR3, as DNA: TGTGCCAGCGGAGCGGGAGGGCACAGCAATGAGCAGTTCTTC.